The T cell receptor beta chain described here comes from a study of identical twins. MiXCR, applied by TCRdb to the 5' RACE reads, yields one record per CDR3 protein. The top ten clones hold 1.6% of a sample with approximately 600,000 distinct CDR3 sequences, around 7.5% of them seen once. With respect to this clonotype: The antigen remains undetermined.

Findings and caveats of the study: The abundant beta clonotypes from cord blood had fewer insertions, and memory repertoires had none of this. Partly confounded zero-insertion analyses could result from invariant MAIT and iNKT cells.

The CDR3 spans 11 residues. The germline V gene encodes CDR1 SNHLY and CDR2 FYNNEI. Trimming took off 2 bases at V and 8 bases at J, with 5 bases between the two ends. The same specimen was also included in a second study, on yellow fever vaccine responses in identical twins.

The rearrangement uses TRBV2 and TRBJ2-3; no definite D call. The sequence derives from a woman between 18 and 29 years old in good health. Source material: PBMCs. The CDR3: CASSELSTQYF. CDR3 nucleotides: TGTGCCAGCAGTGAATTATCTACGCAGTATTTT.